A single sample is the source of the 27 T cell receptor beta chains below, sequenced in a study of identical twins (dated by TCRdb to 2015 to 2016). Receptor amplification or capture employed 5' RACE. The sample was run on an Illumina HiSeq 2000. The public sequencing data were trimmed at Q25 with fastp and processed into clonotypes with MiXCR by TCRdb, which kept only in-frame beta chains. Rows with one shared CDR3 protein collapse into an entry with the most common genes and DNA. This sample has 500,000 or so distinct CDR3 sequences in its table, and roughly 21% of those were observed once. The ten largest clonotypes hold approximately 0.95% of the sample. The sample also formed part of further work on T cells expressing NK-cell markers.

Sample: CD4+ T cells sorted from blood. The receptors were sampled from a woman aged 18-35 years in good health.

This clonotype was detected a few times. The genes are TRBV10-3 and TRBJ1-5, with D unresolved. The V end was cut by 4 bases, the J end by 1 base, with 8 bases between. CDR1 and CDR2 from the germline V gene are ENHRY and SYGVKD. CDR3 length equals 14 residues. The DNA for the CDR3 is TGTGCCATCAGTGTTGCGGTGAGCAATCAGCCCCAGCATTTT. Its protein product is CAISVAVSNQPQHF.

V is TRBV5-4 and J is TRBJ2-4; D tentatively fits TRBD1 or TRBD2 (5 bases each). CDR1 is SGHNT and CDR2 is YYREEE in the germline V gene (reference sequence). Trimming stripped 3 bases from V and 3 bases from J, with 16 bases between. This CDR3 contains 16 residues. The CDR3 nucleotides read TGTGCCAGCAGCTCACCGGGACGGCATAACAAAAACATTCAGTACTTC. Amino acids: CASSSPGRHNKNIQYF.

The gene calls are TRBV6-2 or TRBV6-3 and TRBJ1-5; the D is unclear. Germline CDR1 reads MNHEY; CDR2 reads SVGEGT. This CDR3 spans 14 amino acids. V was clipped by 0 bases and J by 7 bases, with 10 bases between them. CDR3 in DNA: TGTGCCAGCAGTTACTCCCCCCAAATCCAGCCCCAGCATTTT. Amino acid sequence: CASSYSPQIQPQHF.

In this sample, this clonotype turned up a few times. V and J are TRBV20-1 and TRBJ2-2; either TRBD1 or TRBD2 may fit D (6 bases each). CDR3 length equals 14 residues. V gave up 6 bases and J gave up 0 bases, with 11 bases separating them. Germline CDR1 and CDR2: DFQATT and SNEGSKA (reference sequence). CDR3 sequence: CSARDKPNTGELFF. CDR3 coding DNA: TGCAGTGCGCGGGACAAACCGAACACCGGGGAGCTGTTTTTT.

This chain uses TRBV10-3 with TRBJ1-1; tentative D call: TRBD1 (5 bases). Germline V gene data show CDR1 as ENHRY and CDR2 as SYGVKD. The CDR3 spans 15 residues. The germline V and J ends were trimmed by 3 bases and 1 base, with 12 bases remaining between them. CDR3 bases: TGTGCCATCAGTGACCCCCCGGGGACGAACACTGAAGCTTTCTTT. It is translated as CAISDPPGTNTEAFF.

V gene TRBV6-5 combines with J gene TRBJ1-4; D is uncertain. In germline, CDR1 is MNHEY, CDR2 SVGAGI. The length of the CDR3 is 13 residues. The ends were cut back, 1 base at V and 5 bases at J, with 5 bases in the middle. The CDR3 DNA sequence: TGTGCCAGCAGTTACTACAGCAATGAAAAACTGTTTTTT. This encodes CASSYYSNEKLFF.

This clonotype was counted at least ten times. The rearrangement uses TRBV2 and TRBJ2-5; the D is unclear. This CDR3 is built from 10 residues. The V and J ends lost 6 bases and 12 bases respectively, with 11 bases between them. CDR1 is SNHLY, CDR2 FYNNEI, per germline. This CDR3 reads CASRGPSKYF. For the CDR3, the DNA is TGTGCCAGCAGAGGGCCCTCGAAGTACTTC. Looking up the rest from reference TRBV2 and TRBJ2-5 gives the full variable domain: EPEVTQTPSHQVTQMGQEVILRCVPISNHLYFYWYRQILGQKVEFLVSFYNNEISEKSEIFDDQFSVERPDGSNFTLKIRSTKLEDSAMYFCASRGPSKYFGPGTRLLVL.

The V call is TRBV9, the J call TRBJ2-7; 10 bases map to TRBD2. The junction had 7 bases not matched to a gene; V was cut back by 1 base and J by 6 bases. Germline loops: CDR1 SGDLS, CDR2 YYNGEE. The CDR3 loop spans 15 amino acids. CDR3 coding DNA: TGTGCCAGCAGCGTATCCCCTAGCGGGAGTGGCGAGCAGTACTTC. Amino acids: CASSVSPSGSGEQYF.

This clonotype was counted a few times. This chain uses TRBV6-4 with TRBJ1-2; D not certain. The CDR3 sequence is 14 residues long. Germline CDR1 MRHNA, CDR2 SNTAGT. V lost 0 bases, J lost 2 bases, and 7 bases lay in between. In DNA, the CDR3 is TGTGCCAGCAGTGACTCGGGCGGGAACTATGGCTACACCTTC. As protein: CASSDSGGNYGYTF.

This clonotype was counted between two and nine times. The chain combines TRBV20-1 with TRBJ1-1; 8 nucleotides align to TRBD1. V shed 5 bases and J 3 bases; nucleotides not matched to a gene: 8. The CDR3 length is 14 residues. Germline CDR1 is DFQATT and CDR2 is SNEGSKA (reference sequence). The CDR3 nucleotides are TGCAGTGCTGGTGGACAGGGACGCTACACTGAAGCTTTCTTT. As protein: CSAGGQGRYTEAFF.

This clonotype was seen more than once but under ten times. The rearrangement uses TRBV6-5 and TRBJ1-2; 9 nucleotides agree with TRBD1. This CDR3 is 14 amino acids long. CDR1 is MNHEY, CDR2 SVGAGI, per germline. The J segment lost 8 bases and the V segment lost 7 bases, leaving 11 bases of the junction unmatched. CDR3: CASTSPGQGSGYTF. CDR3 nucleotides: TGTGCCAGCACTTCCCCGGGACAGGGATCGGGCTACACCTTC.

The chain carries TRBV3-1 and TRBJ2-5; D gene unclear. Germline CDR1 reads LGHDT; CDR2 reads YNNKEL (reference sequence). V gave up 4 bases and J gave up 4 bases, with 4 bases separating them. The CDR3 runs 11 residues. CDR3: CASSPPETQYF. The CDR3 nucleotides read TGTGCCAGCAGCCCCCCAGAGACCCAGTACTTC.

This clonotype was recorded a few times. The chain uses TRBV20-1 and TRBJ1-1; 9 bases line up with TRBD1. The length of the CDR3 is 14 residues. The germline CDR1 and CDR2 sequences are DFQATT and SNEGSKA (reference sequence). Trimming took 6 bases from V and 8 from J; bases not matched to a gene: 13. The CDR3 coding sequence is TGCAGTGCCCTCCGGGGACAGGGAATCTCCGAAGCTTTCTTT. This translates into CSALRGQGISEAFF.

The CDR3 DNA reads as TGCAGTGCTAGAGATTCGGCGGCAGCTTTCTTT. Protein product: CSARDSAAAFF. The V call is TRBV20-1, the J call TRBJ1-1, with D uncertain. The V and J ends lost 0 bases and 10 bases respectively, with 9 bases between them. The CDR3 has 11 residues. The germline V gene has CDR1 DFQATT and CDR2 SNEGSKA (reference sequence).

This sequence joins TRBV14 and TRBJ1-1; D gene uncertain. Trimming shortened V by 4 bases and J by 5 bases, and 14 bases separated the two germline ends. The germline CDR1 and CDR2 sequences are SGHDN and FVKESK. The CDR3 runs 14 residues. The CDR3 spells CASSRTADRTEAFF. CDR3 nucleotide sequence: TGTGCCAGCAGCCGAACCGCAGATCGGACTGAAGCTTTCTTT.

This clonotype has more than one count but fewer than ten. The CDR3 reads CAVPGTGGLLNTF. As DNA, the CDR3 is TGTGCCGTCCCCGGGACAGGGGGTTTATTGAACACCTTC. The rearrangement links TRBV2 to TRBJ1-2; 11 bases align to TRBD1. The germline V gene has CDR1 SNHLY and CDR2 FYNNEI. The CDR3 is made up of 13 amino acids. With V trimmed by 11 bases and J by 12 bases, 14 bases remained unmatched.

There are a few counts of this clonotype. V gene TRBV10-3 combines with J gene TRBJ2-7, with 7 bases that match TRBD1. The J segment lost 5 bases and the V segment lost 8 bases, leaving 3 bases of the junction unmatched. There are 11 residues in the CDR3. Germline values: CDR1 ENHRY, CDR2 SYGVKD. The CDR3 here is CAIEQGNEQYF. The CDR3 nucleotides read TGTGCCATCGAACAGGGGAACGAGCAGTACTTC.

The table lists this clonotype with a few counts. The rearrangement links TRBV20-1 to TRBJ2-3; 9 bases align to TRBD1. The germline V gene has CDR1 DFQATT and CDR2 SNEGSKA (reference sequence). The trim removed 3 bases at V and 6 bases at J, leaving 10 bases unmatched. CDR3 size: 15 residues. As DNA, the CDR3 is TGCAGTGCTAGTCTCCGGGACAGGGAGTCGGATACGCAGTATTTT. Residues: CSASLRDRESDTQYF.

This clonotype was counted ten times or more. The chain links TRBV16 to TRBJ1-3; no definite D call. V was trimmed by 8 bases and J by 0 bases, leaving 8 bases between them. There are 13 residues in the CDR3. The germline gives CDR1 KGHSY, CDR2 FQNENV. CDR3 in amino acids: CASSEFSGNTIYF. CDR3 DNA sequence: TGTGCCAGCTCCGAATTCTCTGGAAACACCATATATTTT.

This clonotype was observed a few times. The rearrangement uses TRBV6-1 and TRBJ1-6, with D perhaps matching TRBD1 (5 bases). This CDR3 comprises 15 residues. V lost 2 bases to trimming and J lost 6 bases, with 11 bases between them. The germline V gene encodes CDR1 MNHNS and CDR2 SASEGT. CDR3 nucleotides: TGTGCCAGCAGTGAACGGGACGGCCGTAATTCACCCCTCCACTTT. Its translation: CASSERDGRNSPLHF.

This clonotype was counted only a few times. The chain recombines TRBV2 with TRBJ2-7; D is possibly TRBD2 (6 bases). CDR1 SNHLY and CDR2 FYNNEI come from the germline V gene. V lost 6 bases and J lost 2, with 14 bases in between. The CDR3 has 14 residues. The CDR3, as DNA: TGTGCCAGCAGGGATAGCGGACTCACCTACGAGCAGTACTTC. Amino acid sequence: CASRDSGLTYEQYF. Using reference TRBV2 and TRBJ2-7 for the parts outside the CDR3, the full variable domain is EPEVTQTPSHQVTQMGQEVILRCVPISNHLYFYWYRQILGQKVEFLVSFYNNEISEKSEIFDDQFSVERPDGSNFTLKIRSTKLEDSAMYFCASRDSGLTYEQYFGPGTRLTVT.

This clonotype appeared many times. The chain recombines TRBV20-1 with TRBJ2-5; TRBD1 is a possible D gene (5 bases). Trimming removed 6 bases at V and 4 bases at J, with 15 bases between. Germline values: CDR1 DFQATT, CDR2 SNEGSKA (reference sequence). The CDR3 totals 13 residues. CDR3 in amino acids: CSATPQGPETQYF. The CDR3 coding sequence is TGCAGTGCGACTCCCCAGGGCCCAGAGACCCAGTACTTC.

This clonotype was detected many times. The chain is built from TRBV7-9 and TRBJ2-7; D assignment may be TRBD1 or TRBD2 (5 bases each). Per germline, CDR1 SEHNR and CDR2 FQNEAQ (reference sequence). The CDR3 length is 12 residues. Between the trimmed V and J ends, which lost 5 bases and 6 bases, there was a span of 11 bases. The CDR3 DNA is TGTGCCAGCAGCCCGACGGGGCTCGAGCAGTACTTC. Protein product: CASSPTGLEQYF. Together with reference TRBV7-9 and TRBJ2-7, the CDR3 gives the full variable domain: DTGVSQNPRHKITKRGQNVTFRCDPISEHNRLYWYRQTLGQGPEFLTYFQNEAQLEKSRLLSDRFSAERPKGSFSTLEIQRTEQGDSAMYLCASSPTGLEQYFGPGTRLTVT.

V is TRBV6-1 and J is TRBJ1-2; D might be TRBD1 (6 bases). Trimming removed 6 bases from V and 2 bases from J, with 13 bases in between. The CDR3 length is 14 residues. Germline V gene data show CDR1 as MNHNS and CDR2 as SASEGT. CDR3 sequence: CASSSTGTNYGYTF. The CDR3 DNA follows: TGTGCCAGCAGCTCCACCGGGACAAACTATGGCTACACCTTC.

This clonotype was recorded many times. V usage is TRBV7-9 and J usage is TRBJ1-5, with 9 bases lining up with TRBD1. Unmatched junction bases numbered 3, after V lost 5 bases and J lost 4 bases. The length of the CDR3 is 14 residues. Germline V gene lookup returns CDR1 SEHNR and CDR2 FQNEAQ (reference sequence). In DNA, the CDR3 is TGTGCCAGCAGCGAAGGGACAGGGAATCAGCCCCAGCATTTT. This translates into CASSEGTGNQPQHF.

The chain couples TRBV30 to TRBJ2-5, with D possibly being TRBD1 (6 bases). The CDR3 is 14 residues long. V was cut by 2 bases and J by 4 bases, with 14 bases left in between. Germline CDR1 GTSNPN, CDR2 SVGIG (reference sequence). CDR3 bases: TGTGCCTGGAGTATATGGGGGCCCGGAGAGACCCAGTACTTC. This codes for CAWSIWGPGETQYF.

The chain combines TRBV28 with TRBJ2-5; 15 bases align to TRBD2. CDR1 and CDR2 (germline): MDHEN, SYDVKM. The length of the CDR3 is 16 residues. V shed 6 bases, J shed 4 bases, and the junction held 6 bases outside the gene matches. CDR3 bases: TGTGCCAGCAGCTGGGGACTAGCGGGAGGAGGAGAGACCCAGTACTTC. The encoded protein is CASSWGLAGGGETQYF.